This T cell receptor beta chain comes out of a study of prognosis after radiotherapy for stage I lung cancer. This clonotype was seen many times. Its target is not known. The blood draw at each of two time points yielded about 6 milliliters of peripheral blood. The authors amplified TCR beta CDR3 from genomic DNA using two-round multiplex PCR. Primers were specific to each TRBV and TRBJ gene in first-round PCR. TCRdb passed the multiplex PCR reads through MiXCR, listing each CDR3 protein once. The table includes roughly 16,000 distinct CDR3 sequences, roughly 31% detected once. Looked up from germline, CDR1 is LNHDA and CDR2 is SQIVND (reference sequence). This CDR3 region has 13 residues. The V end lost 4 bases, the J end lost 9 bases, and 13 bases lay between the germline ends. Regarding the study as a whole: Between patients with and without metastases, TRBV and TRBJ gene usage reportedly differed.

Sequences were derived from PBMCs, sampled before or after stereotactic body radiation therapy (not recorded which). This clonotype was sampled from a donor older than 45 with non-small cell lung cancer. The chain recombines TRBV19 with TRBJ2-1; D might be TRBD1 (6 bases). The CDR3 nucleotides are TGTGCCAGTAGTAGGACAGTGAAGGGTGAGCAGTTCTTC. It translates to CASSRTVKGEQFF.